This entry describes one T cell receptor beta chain. Its target is unknown. Libraries were prepared by immunoSEQ multiplex PCR; TCRdb keeps only in-frame clonotypes and omits some of them. The table includes over 110,000 clones, roughly 90% detected once. This sample was included in a study of T cell responses to AZD1222 COVID-19 vaccine. This CDR3 is built from 19 residues. Germline CDR1 and CDR2: LGHNA and YSLEER. Trimming removed 0 bases at V and 0 bases at J, with 15 bases between. Second-dose intervals of approximately 4 or approximately 12 weeks were pooled. General study results and limits: Reportedly, nearly half of unique spike TCRs recognized epitopes outside B.1.351/B.1.1.7 mutations. The donor cohort was predominantly white British with a female majority, and clonal diversity may have been underestimated. No day 14 peak samples; only post-peak repertoires were characterized.

The TCR originated in an adult who received the AZD1222 COVID-19 vaccine. The source material was peripheral blood, sampled 28 days after the second AZD1222 dose. V usage is TRBV4-3 and J usage is TRBJ2-6, with D perhaps assigned TRBD1 or TRBD2 (6 bases each). In DNA, the CDR3 is TGCGCCAGCAGCCAAGATCCCCCGGGGGCCTTCTCTGGGGCCAACGTCCTGACTTTC. Encoded protein: CASSQDPPGAFSGANVLTF.